The rows below give T cell receptor beta chains drawn from one sample of a study of T cell repertoires in cytomegalovirus infection. One entry per CDR3 protein, called by TCRdb with MiXCR from the reads. The repertoire holds under 200,000 distinct CDR3 sequences, with roughly 22% as singletons. Their specific antigens are unknown. The sequences come from CD8+ T cells from cultured PBMCs, collected from culture after CMV antigen stimulation. The receptors derive from a human donor in good health (CMV status not recorded). Some clones in this sample may be carry-over from other donors' samples. Both conserved end residues are part of each CDR3. A D gene is named only where the DNA matches it firmly. Not every row has a clone size; where given, it reads once, few, many or a size class.

clone_size: few; v_call: TRBV7-2; d_call: TRBD2; j_call: TRBJ2-5; cdr3_nt: TGTGCCAGCAGCTTATGGGGACTAGCGGGGTCCCAAGAGACCCAGTACTTC; cdr3_aa: CASSLWGLAGSQETQYF
clone_size: NA; v_call: TRBV4-1; d_call: NA; j_call: TRBJ1-1; cdr3_nt: TGTGCCAGCAGCCTTAAGACGGGGAACACTGAAGCTTTCTTT; cdr3_aa: CASSLKTGNTEAFF
clone_size: few; v_call: TRBV6-2/TRBV6-3; d_call: TRBD2; j_call: TRBJ2-7; cdr3_nt: TGTGCCAGCAGTTACGGGCCAGGGAGGGGTAACGAGCAGTACTTC; cdr3_aa: CASSYGPGRGNEQYF
clone_size: few; v_call: TRBV27; d_call: TRBD1; j_call: TRBJ2-1; cdr3_nt: TGTGCCAGCAGTCCCTCCGGGACAGGGGAGACGAGTGAGCAGTTCTTC; cdr3_aa: CASSPSGTGETSEQFF
clone_size: NA; v_call: TRBV6-8; d_call: NA; j_call: TRBJ1-1; cdr3_nt: TGTGCCAGCAGGGGGGTAATCACTGAAGCTTTCTTT; cdr3_aa: CASRGVITEAFF
clone_size: few; v_call: TRBV2; d_call: TRBD2; j_call: TRBJ2-1; cdr3_nt: TGTGCCAGCTCCGATTTAGCGGGGGGGATCAATGAGCAGTTCTTC; cdr3_aa: CASSDLAGGINEQFF
clone_size: NA; v_call: TRBV30; d_call: NA; j_call: TRBJ1-2; cdr3_nt: TGTGCCTGGAGACGGACAATTGGCTACACCTTC; cdr3_aa: CAWRRTIGYTF
clone_size: NA; v_call: TRBV6-2/TRBV6-3; d_call: NA; j_call: TRBJ2-1; cdr3_nt: TGTGCCAGCAGTTATTCGTTTGGCCCTCCTCTGGATGAGCAGTTCTTC; cdr3_aa: CASSYSFGPPLDEQFF
clone_size: NA; v_call: TRBV11-2; d_call: NA; j_call: TRBJ1-3; cdr3_nt: TGTGCCAGCAGCGTTGGGCGGTCTGGGGCTGGCGGAAACACCATATATTTT; cdr3_aa: CASSVGRSGAGGNTIYF
clone_size: NA; v_call: TRBV7-1; d_call: TRBD2; j_call: TRBJ2-1; cdr3_nt: TGTGCCAGCAGCTTACCCCGGGACTATTCAAAACTCTACAATGAGCAGTTCTTC; cdr3_aa: CASSLPRDYSKLYNEQFF
clone_size: NA; v_call: TRBV6-2/TRBV6-3; d_call: NA; j_call: TRBJ2-1; cdr3_nt: TGTGCCAGCAGTCTAGGGATTGGCGATGAGCAGTTCTTC; cdr3_aa: CASSLGIGDEQFF
clone_size: few; v_call: TRBV5-6; d_call: NA; j_call: TRBJ1-5; cdr3_nt: TGTGCCAGCACGAGGGGCAATCAGCCCCAGCATTTT; cdr3_aa: CASTRGNQPQHF
clone_size: few; v_call: TRBV5-1; d_call: NA; j_call: TRBJ2-6; cdr3_nt: TGCGCCAGCAGCTTGGTAACAGGCCCCCCTTCTGGGGCCAACGTCCTGACTTTC; cdr3_aa: CASSLVTGPPSGANVLTF
clone_size: NA; v_call: TRBV20-1; d_call: NA; j_call: TRBJ2-3; cdr3_nt: TGCAGTGCTGTCAGACAGATAAGCACAGATACGCAGTATTTT; cdr3_aa: CSAVRQISTDTQYF
clone_size: NA; v_call: TRBV7-9; d_call: TRBD1; j_call: TRBJ2-7; cdr3_nt: TGTGCCAGCAGCTTAGCGAGAGGGGACAGCCCTGCCTACGAGCAGTACTTC; cdr3_aa: CASSLARGDSPAYEQYF
clone_size: few; v_call: TRBV4-1; d_call: NA; j_call: TRBJ2-2; cdr3_nt: TGCGCCAGCAGCCAAGCCGGGTCCTCCGGGCCGGGCGGGGAGCTGTTTTTT; cdr3_aa: CASSQAGSSGPGGELFF
clone_size: few; v_call: TRBV12-3/TRBV12-4; d_call: NA; j_call: TRBJ1-1; cdr3_nt: TGTGCCAGCAGTGGGATGAGGGCTGAAGCTTTCTTT; cdr3_aa: CASSGMRAEAFF
clone_size: NA; v_call: TRBV9; d_call: TRBD1; j_call: TRBJ2-1; cdr3_nt: TGTGCCAGCAGCGGACAGGGGGTGGGTTACAATGAGCAGTTCTTC; cdr3_aa: CASSGQGVGYNEQFF
clone_size: NA; v_call: TRBV7-8; d_call: NA; j_call: TRBJ2-7; cdr3_nt: TGTGCCAGCAGCCGAGAACAGGGTAACGAGCAGTACTTC; cdr3_aa: CASSREQGNEQYF
clone_size: NA; v_call: TRBV12-3/TRBV12-4; d_call: NA; j_call: TRBJ1-2; cdr3_nt: TGTGCCAGCAGTTTACTCCAGACAAGTCGTAACTATGGCTACACCTTC; cdr3_aa: CASSLLQTSRNYGYTF
clone_size: few; v_call: TRBV30; d_call: NA; j_call: TRBJ1-2; cdr3_nt: TGTGCCTGGAGTGGGAATACTCGTTATGGCTACACCTTC; cdr3_aa: CAWSGNTRYGYTF
clone_size: NA; v_call: TRBV28; d_call: NA; j_call: TRBJ1-3; cdr3_nt: TGTGCCAGCAGTTTAGAAGACTCTGGAAACACCATATATTTT; cdr3_aa: CASSLEDSGNTIYF
clone_size: NA; v_call: TRBV6-2/TRBV6-3; d_call: NA; j_call: TRBJ1-1; cdr3_nt: TGTGCCAGCAGCCCCCTAATGATACTGAACACTGAAGCTTTCTTT; cdr3_aa: CASSPLMILNTEAFF
clone_size: few; v_call: TRBV7-9; d_call: NA; j_call: TRBJ1-1; cdr3_nt: TGTGCCAGCAGCTTACTCGGGACGAACACTGAAGCTTTCTTT; cdr3_aa: CASSLLGTNTEAFF
clone_size: NA; v_call: TRBV6-5; d_call: NA; j_call: TRBJ2-7; cdr3_nt: TGTGCCAGCAGTTACTCAGGAGGGGGGGAAAGATACGAGCAGTACTTC; cdr3_aa: CASSYSGGGERYEQYF
clone_size: once; v_call: TRBV7-8; d_call: TRBD2; j_call: TRBJ2-1; cdr3_nt: TGTGCCAGCAGCGATAGCGGGGGCACTTACAATGAGCAGTTCTTC; cdr3_aa: CASSDSGGTYNEQFF
clone_size: few; v_call: TRBV12-3/TRBV12-4; d_call: NA; j_call: TRBJ2-3; cdr3_nt: TGTGCCAGCAGTCCCCGACAGGAATCCACAGATACGCAGTATTTT; cdr3_aa: CASSPRQESTDTQYF
clone_size: few; v_call: TRBV7-9; d_call: TRBD2; j_call: TRBJ2-1; cdr3_nt: TGTGCCAGCAGCTCCCGGGACTACTACAATGAGCAGTTCTTC; cdr3_aa: CASSSRDYYNEQFF
clone_size: many; v_call: TRBV24-1; d_call: TRBD1; j_call: TRBJ2-3; cdr3_nt: TGTGCCACCAGTGAGCTAGACAGGGGGCGGGTGGGGGATACGCAGTATTTT; cdr3_aa: CATSELDRGRVGDTQYF
clone_size: few; v_call: TRBV29-1; d_call: NA; j_call: TRBJ1-1; cdr3_nt: TGCAGCGGCGGCGACTTGAACACTGAAGCTTTCTTT; cdr3_aa: CSGGDLNTEAFF
clone_size: NA; v_call: TRBV6-8; d_call: NA; j_call: TRBJ1-2; cdr3_nt: TGTGCCAGCAGTTACTCCCTACAGCGGACGGGGTATGGCTACACCTTC; cdr3_aa: CASSYSLQRTGYGYTF
clone_size: few; v_call: TRBV7-9; d_call: TRBD1; j_call: TRBJ2-1; cdr3_nt: TGTGCCAGCAGCTTACTACAGGGGGACCCCCATGAGCAGTTCTTC; cdr3_aa: CASSLLQGDPHEQFF